This T cell receptor (beta chain) is from a study of OX40 agonist ivuxolimab in advanced cancers. This table comes from immunoSEQ multiplex PCR, and its TCRdb copy is limited to in-frame clones, with some not included. Among just over 40,000 clones listed, about 90% were seen once. J lost 1 base, V lost 0 bases, and 2 bases had no gene match. Germline values: CDR1 SGHDT, CDR2 YYEEEE. The CDR3 is 15 residues long. Broader study findings: Clonal expansion was among the lowest in partial responders at 0.1-3.0 mg/kg, especially CD8+.

As for this clone: Its target is unknown.

The clonotype was recovered from an adult with an advanced solid tumor such as melanoma, head and neck, liver or kidney cancer. The chain uses TRBV5-6 and TRBJ2-5; 8 bases agree with TRBD2. The sample was CD4+ or CD8+ T cells sorted from blood, taken in a trial of the OX40 agonist ivuxolimab. The CDR3 sequence is CASSLAGGPQETQYF. The CDR3 DNA reads TGTGCCAGCAGCTTGGCGGGAGGGCCCCAAGAGACCCAGTACTTC.